These 31 T cell receptor beta chains share one sample of origin, sequenced in a study of a mutant IDH1 vaccine in newly diagnosed glioma. The time point here: week 5, during vaccination. A 20-mer mutant IDH1 peptide at 300 ug was injected subcutaneously with topical imiquimod. Which antigens these TCRs recognize remains unknown. The protocol was immunoSEQ multiplex PCR, while the TCRdb copy is restricted to in-frame clones and leaves out a portion. The table shows 70,000 to 90,000 clones, with about 91% occurring only once. This material consisted of PBMCs, taken from a glioma patient whose treatment included an IDH1 peptide vaccine. The receptors originated from a woman in her forties or fifties with glioma.

This chain uses TRBV18 with TRBJ1-3; 9 bases line up with TRBD1. Germline CDR1 is KGHSH and CDR2 is LQKENI. The CDR3 sequence is 15 residues long. Trimming removed 3 bases from V and 3 bases from J; junction bases left unmatched: 3. The CDR3 sequence: CASSPTGGGGNTIYF. The CDR3 bases are TGTGCCAGCTCACCGACAGGGGGAGGTGGAAACACCATATATTTT.

This clone appeared a single time. This chain links TRBV28 with TRBJ1-1; D is undetermined. Germline CDR1 and CDR2: MDHEN and SYDVKM. The CDR3 consists of 11 residues. The V and J ends lost 6 bases and 6 bases respectively, with 8 bases between them. The CDR3 sequence: CASRFYSEAFF. The CDR3 DNA reads TGTGCCAGCAGGTTCTATTCTGAAGCTTTCTTT.

V gene TRBV9 combines with J gene TRBJ2-5; 10 bases fit TRBD2. The CDR3 spans 16 residues. In germline, CDR1 is SGDLS, CDR2 YYNGEE. Trimming at V came to 2 bases and at J to 1 base, leaving 5 bases not matched to a gene. The CDR3 DNA follows: TGTGCCAGCAGCGTCGGACTAGCGGATCTCCAAGAGACCCAGTACTTC. It is translated as CASSVGLADLQETQYF.

The chain carries TRBV28 and TRBJ1-2; 9 bases match TRBD1. This CDR3 is 16 amino acids long. The trim removed 1 base at V and 7 bases at J, leaving 10 bases unmatched. Germline V gives CDR1 MDHEN, CDR2 SYDVKM. The CDR3 sequence: CASSLSVGQGLIGYTF. The CDR3 nucleotides read TGTGCCAGCAGTTTATCGGTCGGACAGGGGTTAATTGGCTACACCTTC.

The rearrangement uses TRBV5-1 and TRBJ1-6, with 10 bases that match TRBD1. The V gene's germline CDR1 is SGHRS and CDR2 YFSETQ. The CDR3 has 14 residues. V lost 4 bases and J lost 10; bases outside the gene matches: 5. The chain's CDR3 is CASSLGTGESPLHF. In nucleotides, the CDR3 is TGCGCCAGCAGCCTAGGGACAGGGGAATCACCCCTCCACTTT.

CDR3 in amino acids: CASSLRRQGFGNQPQHF. The CDR3 DNA is TGTGCCAGCAGCTTGAGGAGACAGGGATTCGGCAATCAGCCCCAGCATTTT. This sequence joins TRBV7-6 and TRBJ1-5; TRBD1 matches at 7 bases. The J segment lost 2 bases and the V segment lost 3 bases, leaving 10 bases of the junction unmatched. The CDR3 loop spans 17 amino acids. Germline loops: CDR1 SGHVS, CDR2 FNYEAQ. Supplemented by reference TRBV7-6 and TRBJ1-5, the full variable domain reads GAGVSQSPRYKVTKRGQDVALRCDPISGHVSLYWYRQALGQGPEFLTYFNYEAQQDKSGLPNDRFSAERPEGSISTLTIQRTEQRDSAMYRCASSLRRQGFGNQPQHFGDGTRLSIL.

This chain links TRBV13 with TRBJ2-3; TRBD2 matches at 13 bases. V shed 4 bases and J 6 bases; nucleotides not matched to a gene: 7. This CDR3 is 16 amino acids long. Germline V lookup: CDR1 PRHDT, CDR2 FYEKMQ (reference sequence). The CDR3 sequence: CASSSGLAGVWDTQYF. CDR3 nucleotides: TGTGCCAGCAGCTCCGGACTAGCGGGAGTCTGGGATACGCAGTATTTT.

The rearrangement uses TRBV28 and TRBJ2-5, with TRBD1 identical over 9 bases. CDR1 and CDR2 from the germline V gene are MDHEN and SYDVKM. The junction had 6 bases not matched to a gene; V was cut back by 10 bases and J by 3 bases. The CDR3 extends over 13 amino acids. Here the CDR3 reads CAIRTGAEETQYF. Written as DNA, the CDR3 is TGTGCCATCCGGACAGGGGCCGAAGAGACCCAGTACTTC.

This CDR3 reads CASASWTGELFF. Written as DNA, the CDR3 is TGTGCCAGCGCTTCATGGACCGGGGAGCTGTTTTTT. This chain uses TRBV6-5 with TRBJ2-2; unclear D gene. V was cut by 8 bases and J by 5 bases, with 9 bases left in between. This CDR3 has 12 residues. Per germline, CDR1 MNHEY and CDR2 SVGAGI.

The rearrangement links TRBV7-2 to TRBJ1-2; TRBD1 is a possible D gene (6 bases). Germline V lookup: CDR1 SGHTA, CDR2 FQGNSA. This CDR3 contains 15 residues. Trimming shortened V by 7 bases and J by 1 base, and 16 bases separated the two germline ends. The CDR3 sequence is CASKGRGGLNYGYTF. The CDR3 coding sequence is TGTGCCAGCAAGGGGAGGGGGGGCCTTAACTATGGCTACACCTTC.

The chain has TRBV4-1 and TRBJ2-7, with 9 bases fitting TRBD1. Germline CDR1 MGHRA, CDR2 YSYEKL. This CDR3 has 16 amino acids. The J segment lost 1 base and the V segment lost 4 bases, leaving 8 bases of the junction unmatched. CDR3: CASSRTTGTGSYEQYF. In DNA, the CDR3 is TGCGCCAGCAGCCGAACGACCGGGACAGGGTCCTACGAGCAGTACTTC.

V and J are TRBV5-1 and TRBJ2-3; the match to TRBD2 covers 9 bases. Germline V gene data show CDR1 as SGHRS and CDR2 as YFSETQ. V was pared by 7 bases and J by 2 bases, with 17 bases of the junction left unmatched. This CDR3 region has 18 residues. In DNA, the CDR3 is TGCGCCAGCGAGGGGCTGGCGGGAGGGGAGGGCCCCACAGATACGCAGTATTTT. Its translation: CASEGLAGGEGPTDTQYF.

This clone was seen more than once but under ten times. The CDR3, as DNA: TGTGCCAGCAAAAGCCTTAGTAGTGGAAGACACAATGAGCAGTTCTTC. The encoded protein is CASKSLSSGRHNEQFF. The chain is built from TRBV2 and TRBJ2-1, with D unclear. The V and J ends lost 7 bases and 5 bases respectively, with 21 bases between them. This CDR3 spans 16 amino acids. Germline V gives CDR1 SNHLY, CDR2 FYNNEI.

The chain employs TRBV7-9 and TRBJ1-2, with 10 bases aligning to TRBD1. This CDR3 is built from 14 residues. CDR1 and CDR2 from the germline V gene are SEHNR and FQNEAQ (reference sequence). J lost 6 bases, V lost 1 base, and 2 bases had no gene match. CDR3 in amino acids: CASSLGTGGHGYTF. CDR3 nucleotide sequence: TGTGCCAGCAGCTTAGGGACAGGGGGGCATGGCTACACCTTC.

V usage is TRBV9 and J usage is TRBJ1-3, with TRBD1 matching over 9 bases. Trimming cost V 3 bases and J 4 bases; bases outside gene matches: 5. CDR3 length equals 15 residues. Germline CDR1 is SGDLS and CDR2 is YYNGEE. This chain's CDR3 is CASSGTGGDGNTIYF. In DNA, the CDR3 is TGTGCCAGCAGCGGAACAGGGGGCGACGGAAACACCATATATTTT.

The chain recombines TRBV9 with TRBJ2-3, with a weak D call TRBD1 (6 bases). Germline V gene lookup returns CDR1 SGDLS and CDR2 YYNGEE. The V gene lost 4 bases and the J gene lost 1 base, with 13 bases spanning the gap. CDR3 size: 15 residues. The CDR3 region is CASSPAQGGTDTQYF. CDR3 DNA: TGTGCCAGCAGCCCAGCACAGGGAGGCACAGATACGCAGTATTTT. Complete variable domain (other parts from reference TRBV9 and TRBJ2-3): DSGVTQTPKHLITATGQRVTLRCSPRSGDLSVYWYQQSLDQGLQFLIQYYNGEERAKGNILERFSAQQFPDLHSELNLSSLELGDSALYFCASSPAQGGTDTQYFGPGTRLTVL.

V gene TRBV6-6 combines with J gene TRBJ1-5; D is undetermined. There are 13 residues in the CDR3. Germline values: CDR1 MNHNY, CDR2 SVGAGI (reference sequence). With 2 bases removed from V and 3 bases from J, the gap between germline ends came to 5 bases. CDR3 sequence reads: CASSYLVNQPQHF. As DNA, the CDR3 is TGTGCCAGCAGTTACCTGGTCAATCAGCCCCAGCATTTT.

In the case of this clone: The sample holds other DNA sequences that translate to the same CDR3. The chain has TRBV27 and TRBJ1-5, with D unresolved. V gave up 8 bases and J gave up 0 bases, with 11 bases separating them. The germline V gene has CDR1 MNHEY and CDR2 SMNVEV (reference sequence). This CDR3 region has 14 residues. CDR3 DNA: TGTGCCAGCCGCCTTGGAGGTAGCAATCAGCCCCAGCATTTT. This encodes CASRLGGSNQPQHF.

This clone was observed once. The chain is built from TRBV18 and TRBJ1-1, with D possibly TRBD1 on 6 matching bases. Germline CDR1 and CDR2: KGHSH and LQKENI. Trimming removed 0 bases from V and 5 bases from J, with 10 bases in between. The CDR3 loop spans 14 amino acids. The CDR3 here is CASSPPGGGTEAFF. In DNA, the CDR3 is TGTGCCAGCTCACCACCTGGAGGGGGTACTGAAGCTTTCTTT.

The V gene is TRBV7-8, the J gene TRBJ1-6; 7 bases align to TRBD1. The trim removed 5 bases at V and 8 bases at J, leaving 9 bases unmatched. Looked up from germline, CDR1 is SGHVS and CDR2 is FQNEAQ. The length of the CDR3 is 15 residues. The CDR3 nucleotides read TGTGCCAGCAGCGGTCTTGGGACAGCCTATTCACCCCTCCACTTT. Encoded protein: CASSGLGTAYSPLHF.

V is TRBV13 and J is TRBJ1-3; no firm D call. The CDR3 totals 13 residues. Trimming left V 5 bases short and J 4 bases short, with 9 bases between. From germline, CDR1 is PRHDT and CDR2 FYEKMQ (reference sequence). CDR3 in DNA: TGTGCCAGCAGCAGAGTTGGGGGAAACACCATATATTTT. This encodes CASSRVGGNTIYF.

About this clone: The junction departs from germline at one end; a sequencing error may be responsible. The CDR3, as DNA: TGCGCCAGCAGATTGGAGACGGGGAACACTGAAGCTTTCTTT. It yields the protein CASRLETGNTEAFF. The chain is built from TRBV5-1 and TRBJ1-1; D is unclear. The CDR3 contains 14 residues. CDR1 is SGHRS and CDR2 is YFSETQ in the germline V gene.

This CDR3 reads CASSSTGTGLETQYF. DNA of the CDR3: TGCGCCAGCAGCTCCACCGGGACAGGGCTGGAGACCCAGTACTTC. The V call is TRBV5-1, the J call TRBJ2-5; 9 bases are shared with TRBD1. The CDR3 length is 15 residues. The J segment lost 5 bases and the V segment lost 3 bases, leaving 8 bases of the junction unmatched. The germline V gene has CDR1 SGHRS and CDR2 YFSETQ.

The rearrangement uses TRBV27 and TRBJ1-1, with D possibly matching TRBD1 (5 bases). Germline CDR1 reads MNHEY; CDR2 reads SMNVEV (reference sequence). V was trimmed by 0 bases and J by 5 bases, leaving 7 bases between them. There are 13 residues in the CDR3. CDR3 sequence (DNA): TGTGCCAGCAGTTTATCGGGGGGGACTGAAGCTTTCTTT. Amino acid sequence: CASSLSGGTEAFF.

This clone occurred once. The chain uses TRBV6-1 and TRBJ2-2; tentative D call: TRBD2 (5 bases). Germline V gene lookup returns CDR1 MNHNS and CDR2 SASEGT. The CDR3 loop spans 15 amino acids. The germline V and J ends were trimmed by 7 bases and 4 bases, with 16 bases remaining between them. This CDR3 reads CASTGELVSTGELFF. CDR3 in DNA: TGTGCCAGCACCGGGGAGTTAGTAAGCACCGGGGAGCTGTTTTTT.

This rearrangement joins TRBV28 to TRBJ1-5, with D uncertain. Trimming removed 4 bases from V and 9 bases from J, with 28 bases in between. Germline V gene sequence: CDR1 MDHEN, CDR2 SYDVKM. This CDR3 is 18 amino acids long. CDR3 sequence reads: CASSSSSRTIHGFRPQHF. In DNA, the CDR3 is TGTGCCAGCAGTTCCAGCTCCAGGACGATCCACGGTTTTCGGCCCCAGCATTTT.

The gene calls are TRBV7-9 and TRBJ1-5, with TRBD1 identical over 8 bases. The CDR3 is 15 residues long. CDR1 and CDR2 from the germline V gene are SEHNR and FQNEAQ (reference sequence). V dropped 5 bases and J dropped 1; count of bases not matched to a gene: 4. The CDR3 here is CASSLTGESNQPQHF. CDR3 coding DNA: TGTGCCAGCAGCCTGACAGGGGAAAGCAATCAGCCCCAGCATTTT.

V and J are TRBV15 and TRBJ1-1, with 11 bases fitting TRBD1. The CDR3 loop spans 15 amino acids. In germline, CDR1 is LNHNV, CDR2 YYDKDF (reference sequence). Trimming removed 4 bases from V and 5 bases from J; junction bases left unmatched: 6. The CDR3 bases are TGTGCCACCAGCACCCCGGGACAGGGGGGGACTGAAGCTTTCTTT. Translating it yields CATSTPGQGGTEAFF.

This clone was observed a single time. The chain couples TRBV7-9 to TRBJ2-4, with 7 bases that match TRBD1. With V trimmed by 5 bases and J by 3 bases, 10 bases remained unmatched. Germline V gene sequence: CDR1 SEHNR, CDR2 FQNEAQ (reference sequence). This CDR3 region has 16 residues. The CDR3 region is CASSTTDRADKNIQYF. The CDR3, as DNA: TGTGCCAGCAGCACAACCGACAGGGCGGACAAAAACATTCAGTACTTC.

V gene TRBV7-8 combines with J gene TRBJ2-2, with TRBD2 matching 9 bases. Trimming removed 3 bases from V and 7 bases from J; junction bases left unmatched: 9. The CDR3 contains 16 residues. Germline V gene data show CDR1 as SGHVS and CDR2 as FQNEAQ. CDR3 DNA: TGTGCCAGCAGCTTGCTAGCGGGAACGAGAAGCGGGGAGCTGTTTTTT. This codes for CASSLLAGTRSGELFF.

The chain employs TRBV15 and TRBJ1-2; D is perhaps TRBD1 (5 bases). Per germline, CDR1 LNHNV and CDR2 YYDKDF (reference sequence). The CDR3 totals 15 residues. V gave up 0 bases and J gave up 7 bases, with 15 bases separating them. The CDR3 loop is CATSRDRGIWTGYTF. The CDR3 DNA is TGTGCCACCAGCAGAGATCGGGGGATTTGGACTGGCTACACCTTC.